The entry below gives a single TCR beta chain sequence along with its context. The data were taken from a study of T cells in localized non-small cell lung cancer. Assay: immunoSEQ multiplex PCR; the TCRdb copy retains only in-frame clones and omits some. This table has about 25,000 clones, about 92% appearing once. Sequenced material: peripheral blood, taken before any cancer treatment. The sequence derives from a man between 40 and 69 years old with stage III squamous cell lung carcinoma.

DNA of the CDR3: TGTGCCAGCAGCCAAGTGCGAGCGGGGAAATACGAGCAGTACTTC. This sequence encodes CASSQVRAGKYEQYF. The V call is TRBV14, the J call TRBJ2-7; TRBD2 matches 7 bases. The CDR3 runs to 15 residues. V gave up 1 base and J gave up 4 bases; unmatched junction bases: 7. Germline assignment: CDR1 SGHDN and CDR2 FVKESK. Complete variable domain (other parts from reference TRBV14 and TRBJ2-7): EAGVTQFPSHSVIEKGQTVTLRCDPISGHDNLYWYRRVMGKEIKFLLHFVKESKQDESGMPNNRFLAERTGGTYSTLKVQPAELEDSGVYFCASSQVRAGKYEQYFGPGTRLTVT.